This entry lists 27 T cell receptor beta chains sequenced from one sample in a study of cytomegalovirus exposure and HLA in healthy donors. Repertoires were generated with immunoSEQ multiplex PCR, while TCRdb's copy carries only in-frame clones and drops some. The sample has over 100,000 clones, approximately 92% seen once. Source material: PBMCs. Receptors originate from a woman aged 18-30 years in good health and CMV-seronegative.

CDR3 in DNA: TGTGCCAGCTCACCATATGGCTCCGGGATGAACACTGAAGCTTTCTTT. Residues: CASSPYGSGMNTEAFF. The chain has TRBV18 and TRBJ1-1; D gene unclear. V gave up 2 bases and J gave up 0 bases, with 13 bases separating them. The germline gives CDR1 KGHSH, CDR2 LQKENI. CDR3 length equals 16 residues.

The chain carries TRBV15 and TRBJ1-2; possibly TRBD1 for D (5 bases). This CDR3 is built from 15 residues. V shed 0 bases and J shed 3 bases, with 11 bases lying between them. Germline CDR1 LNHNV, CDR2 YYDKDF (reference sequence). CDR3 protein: CATSREFVGHYGYTF. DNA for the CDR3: TGTGCCACCAGCAGAGAATTCGTGGGGCACTATGGCTACACCTTC. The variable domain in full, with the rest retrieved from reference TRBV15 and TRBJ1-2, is DAMVIQNPRYQVTQFGKPVTLSCSQTLNHNVMYWYQQKSSQAPKLLFHYYDKDFNNEADTPDNFQSRRPNTSFCFLDIRSPGLGDTAMYLCATSREFVGHYGYTFGSGTRLTVV.

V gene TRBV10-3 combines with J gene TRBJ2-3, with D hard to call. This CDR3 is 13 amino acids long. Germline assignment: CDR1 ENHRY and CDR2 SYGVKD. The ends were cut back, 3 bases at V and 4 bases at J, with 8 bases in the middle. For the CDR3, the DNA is TGTGCCATCAGTGACATGAGAGCAGATACGCAGTATTTT. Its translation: CAISDMRADTQYF.

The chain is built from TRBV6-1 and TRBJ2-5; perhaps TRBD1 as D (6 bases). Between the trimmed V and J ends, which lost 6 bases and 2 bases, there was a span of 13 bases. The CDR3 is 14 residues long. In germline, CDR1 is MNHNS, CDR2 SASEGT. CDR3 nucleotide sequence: TGTGCCAGCAGGGTGGGACAAGGACAAGAGACCCAGTACTTC. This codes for CASRVGQGQETQYF.

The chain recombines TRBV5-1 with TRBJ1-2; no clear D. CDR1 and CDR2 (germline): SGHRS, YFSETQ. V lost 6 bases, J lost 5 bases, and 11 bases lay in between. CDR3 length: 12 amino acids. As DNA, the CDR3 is TGCGCCAGCAATGACCGAGGGTATGGCTACACCTTC. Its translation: CASNDRGYGYTF.

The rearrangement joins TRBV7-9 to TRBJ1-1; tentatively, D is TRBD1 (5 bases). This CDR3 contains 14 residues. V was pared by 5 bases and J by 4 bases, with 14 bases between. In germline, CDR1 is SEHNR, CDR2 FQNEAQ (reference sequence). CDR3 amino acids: CASSVGGVGTEAFF. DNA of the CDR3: TGTGCCAGCAGCGTCGGGGGAGTGGGCACTGAAGCTTTCTTT.

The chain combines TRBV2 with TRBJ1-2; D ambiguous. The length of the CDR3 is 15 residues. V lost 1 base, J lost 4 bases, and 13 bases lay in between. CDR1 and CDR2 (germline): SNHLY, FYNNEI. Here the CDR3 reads CASSEELSRGYGYTF. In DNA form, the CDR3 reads TGTGCCAGCAGTGAAGAGCTTTCTCGTGGCTATGGCTACACCTTC.

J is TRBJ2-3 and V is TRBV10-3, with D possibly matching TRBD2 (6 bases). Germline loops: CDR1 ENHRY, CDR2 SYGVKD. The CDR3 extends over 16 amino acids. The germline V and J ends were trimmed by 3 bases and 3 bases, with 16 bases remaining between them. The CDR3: CAISDGGQGKTDTQYF. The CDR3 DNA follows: TGTGCCATCAGTGATGGAGGGCAGGGTAAAACAGATACGCAGTATTTT.

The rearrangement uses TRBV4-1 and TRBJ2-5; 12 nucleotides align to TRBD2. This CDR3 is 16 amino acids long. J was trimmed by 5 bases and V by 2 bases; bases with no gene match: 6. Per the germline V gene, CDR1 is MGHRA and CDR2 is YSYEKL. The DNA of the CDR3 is TGCGCCAGCAGCCAAACCTCTAGCGGGGGGGCCGAGACCCAGTACTTC. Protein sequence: CASSQTSSGGAETQYF.

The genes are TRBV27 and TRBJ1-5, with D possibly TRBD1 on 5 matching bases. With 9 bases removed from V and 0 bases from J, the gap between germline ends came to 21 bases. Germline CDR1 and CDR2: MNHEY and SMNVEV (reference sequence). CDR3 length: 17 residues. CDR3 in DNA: TGTGCCAGTTCCAAGAGCAGGGTGACTTATAGCAATCAGCCCCAGCATTTT. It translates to CASSKSRVTYSNQPQHF.

In DNA, the CDR3 is TGTGCCAGCAGCCAAATGAACACTGAAGCTTTCTTT. Amino acids: CASSQMNTEAFF. The chain joins TRBV7-3 to TRBJ1-1; D call uncertain. This CDR3 has 12 amino acids. From germline, CDR1 is SGHTA and CDR2 FQGTGA. Trimming removed 5 bases from V and 0 bases from J, with 4 bases in between. Drawing the rest from reference TRBV7-3 and TRBJ1-1, the complete variable domain is GAGVSQTPSNKVTEKGKYVELRCDPISGHTALYWYRQSLGQGPEFLIYFQGTGAADDSGLPNDRFFAVRPEGSVSTLKIQRTERGDSAVYLCASSQMNTEAFFGQGTRLTVV.

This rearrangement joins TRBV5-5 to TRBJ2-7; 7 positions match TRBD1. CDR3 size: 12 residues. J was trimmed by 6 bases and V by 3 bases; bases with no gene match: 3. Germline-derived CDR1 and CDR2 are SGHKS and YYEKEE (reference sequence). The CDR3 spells CASSSTGSEQYF. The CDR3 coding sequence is TGTGCCAGCAGCTCGACAGGGTCCGAGCAGTACTTC. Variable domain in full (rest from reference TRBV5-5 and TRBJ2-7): DAGVTQSPTHLIKTRGQQVTLRCSPISGHKSVSWYQQVLGQGPQFIFQYYEKEERGRGNFPDRFSARQFPNYSSELNVNALLLGDSALYLCASSSTGSEQYFGPGTRLTVT.

CDR3 sequence (DNA): TGTGCCAGCAGCTTTACAAAATTGGCAGATACGCAGTATTTT. Protein sequence: CASSFTKLADTQYF. The chain is built from TRBV7-9 and TRBJ2-3; no firm D call. Germline V gene data show CDR1 as SEHNR and CDR2 as FQNEAQ (reference sequence). This CDR3 spans 14 amino acids. The germline V and J ends were trimmed by 3 bases and 4 bases, with 11 bases remaining between them.

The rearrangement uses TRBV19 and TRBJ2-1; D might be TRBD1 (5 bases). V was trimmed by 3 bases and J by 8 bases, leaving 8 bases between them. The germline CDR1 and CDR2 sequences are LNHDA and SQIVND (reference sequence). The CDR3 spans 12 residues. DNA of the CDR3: TGTGCCAGTAGTATTTCGACAGATGAGCAGTTCTTC. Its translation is CASSISTDEQFF.

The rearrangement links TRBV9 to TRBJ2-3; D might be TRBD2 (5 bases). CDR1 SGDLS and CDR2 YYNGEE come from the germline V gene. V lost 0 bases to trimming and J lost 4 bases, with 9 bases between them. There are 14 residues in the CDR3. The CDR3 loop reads CASSVEAESDTQYF. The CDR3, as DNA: TGTGCCAGCAGCGTAGAAGCGGAATCAGATACGCAGTATTTT.

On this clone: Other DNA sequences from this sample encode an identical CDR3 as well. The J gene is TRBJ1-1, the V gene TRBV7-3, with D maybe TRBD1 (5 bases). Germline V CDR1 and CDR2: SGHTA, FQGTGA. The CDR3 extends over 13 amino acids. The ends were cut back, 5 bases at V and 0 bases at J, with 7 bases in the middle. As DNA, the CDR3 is TGTGCCAGCAGCAGGGGAATGAACACTGAAGCTTTCTTT. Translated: CASSRGMNTEAFF.

The CDR3 DNA reads as TGTGCCAGTAGTTCAGGGGGCAGGGAAGCTTTCTTT. Its protein is CASSSGGREAFF. The chain carries TRBV19 and TRBJ1-1, with 8 nucleotides matching TRBD1. Germline CDR1 and CDR2: LNHDA and SQIVND (reference sequence). CDR3 length: 12 amino acids. V lost 5 bases and J lost 8; bases outside the gene matches: 4. The full variable domain, with the rest looked up from reference TRBV19 and TRBJ1-1, is DGGITQSPKYLFRKEGQNVTLSCEQNLNHDAMYWYRQDPGQGLRLIYYSQIVNDFQKGDIAEGYSVSREKKESFPLTVTSAQKNPTAFYLCASSSGGREAFFGQGTRLTVV.

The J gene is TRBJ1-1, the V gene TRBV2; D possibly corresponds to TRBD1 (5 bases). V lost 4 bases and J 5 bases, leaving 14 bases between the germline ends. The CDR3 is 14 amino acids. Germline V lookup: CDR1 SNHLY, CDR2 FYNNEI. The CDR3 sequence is CASSAGGVGTEAFF. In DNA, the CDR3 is TGTGCCAGCAGTGCTGGAGGGGTTGGTACTGAAGCTTTCTTT.

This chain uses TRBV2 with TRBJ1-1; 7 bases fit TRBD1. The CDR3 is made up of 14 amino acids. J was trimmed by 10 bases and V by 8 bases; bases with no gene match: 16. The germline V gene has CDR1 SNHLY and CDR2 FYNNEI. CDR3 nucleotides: TGTGCCAGCGGTCAACTCGGGGCACAGGGGATAGCTTTCTTT. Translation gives CASGQLGAQGIAFF. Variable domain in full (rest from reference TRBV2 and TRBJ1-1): EPEVTQTPSHQVTQMGQEVILRCVPISNHLYFYWYRQILGQKVEFLVSFYNNEISEKSEIFDDQFSVERPDGSNFTLKIRSTKLEDSAMYFCASGQLGAQGIAFFGQGTRLTVV.

This CDR3 is CASSHRGFNEKLFF. The DNA for the CDR3 is TGCGCCAGCAGCCACAGGGGCTTTAATGAAAAACTGTTTTTT. The chain recombines TRBV5-1 with TRBJ1-4; 7 bases map to TRBD1. The V and J ends lost 4 bases and 4 bases, in that order; junction bases with no gene match: 4. CDR3 length: 14 residues. Germline V gives CDR1 SGHRS, CDR2 YFSETQ.

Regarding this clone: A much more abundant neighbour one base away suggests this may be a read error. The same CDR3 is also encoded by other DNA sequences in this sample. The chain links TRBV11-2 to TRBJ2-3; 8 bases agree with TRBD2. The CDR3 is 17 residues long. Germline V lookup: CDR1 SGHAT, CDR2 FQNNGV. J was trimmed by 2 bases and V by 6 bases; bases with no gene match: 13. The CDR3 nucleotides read TGTGCCAGCAGTTTAATGGTCGGGAGGGCCTACACAGATACGCAGTATTTT. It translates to CASSLMVGRAYTDTQYF.

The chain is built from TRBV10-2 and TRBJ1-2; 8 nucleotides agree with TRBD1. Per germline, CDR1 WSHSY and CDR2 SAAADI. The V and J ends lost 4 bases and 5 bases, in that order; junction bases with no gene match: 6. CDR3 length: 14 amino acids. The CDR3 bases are TGCGCCAGCAGTGCCGTCGGGACAGGATATGGCTACACCTTC. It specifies CASSAVGTGYGYTF.

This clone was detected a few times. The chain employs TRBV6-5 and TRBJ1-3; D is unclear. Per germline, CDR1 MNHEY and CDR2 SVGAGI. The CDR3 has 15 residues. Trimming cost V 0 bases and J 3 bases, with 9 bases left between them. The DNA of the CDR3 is TGTGCCAGCAGTTACTCCATCGGGGTTGGAAACACCATATATTTT. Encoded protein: CASSYSIGVGNTIYF.

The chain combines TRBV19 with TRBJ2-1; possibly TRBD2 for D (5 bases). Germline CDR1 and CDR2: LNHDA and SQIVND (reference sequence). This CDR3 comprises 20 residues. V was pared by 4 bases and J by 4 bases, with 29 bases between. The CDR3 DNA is TGTGCCAGTAGTAGCAAGAACAATCGGGGAATCCTGGGAGCATACAATGAGCAGTTCTTC. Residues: CASSSKNNRGILGAYNEQFF.

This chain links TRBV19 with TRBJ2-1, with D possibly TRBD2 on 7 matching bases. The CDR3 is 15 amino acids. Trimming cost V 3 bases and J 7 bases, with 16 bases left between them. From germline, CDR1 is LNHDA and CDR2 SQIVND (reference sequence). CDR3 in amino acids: CASSMGGGAGNEQFF. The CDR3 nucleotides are TGTGCCAGTAGTATGGGTGGGGGGGCCGGAAATGAGCAGTTCTTC.

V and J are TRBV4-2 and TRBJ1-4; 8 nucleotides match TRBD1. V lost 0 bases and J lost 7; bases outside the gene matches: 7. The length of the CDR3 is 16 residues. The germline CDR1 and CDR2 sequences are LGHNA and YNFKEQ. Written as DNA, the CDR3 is TGTGCCAGCAGCCAAGATCCCCGGACAGGGAGTGAAAAACTGTTTTTT. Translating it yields CASSQDPRTGSEKLFF.

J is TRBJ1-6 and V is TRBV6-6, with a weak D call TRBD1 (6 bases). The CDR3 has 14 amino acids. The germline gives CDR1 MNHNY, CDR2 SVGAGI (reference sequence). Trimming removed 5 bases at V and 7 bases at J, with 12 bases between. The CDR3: CASSNRDANSPLHF. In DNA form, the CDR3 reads TGTGCCAGCAGTAACAGGGACGCGAATTCACCCCTCCACTTT.